This T cell receptor beta chain came from a study of blood T cell repertoires in COVID-19. Here immunoSEQ multiplex PCR was the method, and the copy in TCRdb shows in-frame clones only, minus some. The sample contains about 220,000 clones, roughly 84% of which appear only once. Germline CDR1 is SGHDT and CDR2 is YYEEEE. The length of the CDR3 is 11 residues. V gave up 2 bases and J gave up 10 bases, with 10 bases separating them. Sequenced material: peripheral blood. This TCR was sampled from a man aged 30 to 45 with active or convalescent COVID-19. This chain connects TRBV5-6 to TRBJ2-7; TRBD2 is a possible D gene (6 bases). CDR3: CASSFGTSQYF. The CDR3 DNA reads TGTGCCAGCAGCTTCGGGACTTCTCAGTACTTC.